These 13 T cell receptor beta chains were sequenced from one sample in a study of blood T cell repertoires in COVID-19 (dated by TCRdb to about 2020). The library was prepared using the immunoSEQ multiplex PCR assay. This is the immuneACCESS table as TCRdb keeps it, with only in-frame sequences that have V and J called. A part of the clones is gone; compared with another copy, unresolved V genes explain less than half, and the rest is unexplained. The sample table shows some 200,000 clones, and roughly four fifths are seen once. The top ten clonotypes cover approximately 6.2% of the sample. The sample was peripheral blood. The receptor source for this set is a middle-aged woman with acute or convalescent COVID-19.

The chain joins TRBV7-9 to TRBJ1-6; D call uncertain. This CDR3 has 13 residues. Deletions cut 5 bases from V and 10 bases from J, with 12 bases between. CDR1 is SEHNR, CDR2 FQNEAQ, per germline (reference sequence). The chain's CDR3 is CASSPLPRSPLHF. The CDR3 DNA follows: TGTGCCAGCAGCCCCCTACCTCGCTCACCCCTCCACTTT.

The count of this clone is one. This chain uses TRBV24-1 with TRBJ2-1; the match to TRBD2 covers 7 bases. The germline CDR1 and CDR2 sequences are KGHDR and SFDVKD. The CDR3 sequence is 15 residues long. J lost 9 bases, V lost 6 bases, and 13 bases had no gene match. CDR3 DNA: TGTGCCACCAGTCTTTACTCGCGGGAGCGAAGTGAGCAGTTCTTC. It yields the protein CATSLYSRERSEQFF.

CDR3 protein: CASSFSGDQPQHF. As DNA, the CDR3 is TGTGCCAGCAGTTTTTCAGGGGATCAGCCCCAGCATTTT. V and J are TRBV12-3 or TRBV12-4 and TRBJ1-5; the D gene is possibly TRBD1 (6 bases). Trimming took off 3 bases at V and 5 bases at J, with 8 bases between the two ends. CDR3 size: 13 residues.

The V and J genes are TRBV7-6 and TRBJ2-2; D gene unclear. Trimming left V 0 bases short and J 5 bases short, with 10 bases between. The CDR3 runs to 15 residues. Germline V lookup: CDR1 SGHVS, CDR2 FNYEAQ. The CDR3 nucleotides are TGTGCCAGCAGCTTAGCTAGTGAGGTGACCGGGGAGCTGTTTTTT. This gives the protein CASSLASEVTGELFF.

The rearrangement uses TRBV5-1 and TRBJ2-5, with 11 bases aligning to TRBD1. The germline gives CDR1 SGHRS, CDR2 YFSETQ. The CDR3 consists of 15 residues. V was clipped by 3 bases and J by 4 bases; unmatched bases: 5. The CDR3 region has the DNA TGCGCCAGCAGCTCGGGACAGGGGGTGGGAGAGACCCAGTACTTC. Residues: CASSSGQGVGETQYF. The full variable domain, its missing parts supplied by reference TRBV5-1 and TRBJ2-5, is KAGVTQTPRYLIKTRGQQVTLSCSPISGHRSVSWYQQTPGQGLQFLFEYFSETQRNKGNFPGRFSGRQFSNSRSEMNVSTLELGDSALYLCASSSGQGVGETQYFGPGTRLLVL.

This clone was counted a single time. This chain joins TRBV5-4 and TRBJ2-3, with 12 bases identical to TRBD2. Looked up from germline, CDR1 is SGHNT and CDR2 is YYREEE (reference sequence). Losses at the gene ends were 3 bases for V and 5 bases for J; bases not matched to a gene: 13. The CDR3 runs 18 residues. The CDR3 loop reads CASSSPTSGSRARDTQYF. CDR3 coding DNA: TGTGCCAGCAGCTCCCCGACTAGCGGGAGCCGGGCAAGAGATACGCAGTATTTT.

This clone came up a few times. J is TRBJ2-3 and V is TRBV5-1, with D hard to call. The CDR3 contains 12 residues. Germline V lookup: CDR1 SGHRS, CDR2 YFSETQ. V dropped 0 bases and J dropped 3 bases, with 2 bases sitting between them. This CDR3 is CASSLATDTQYF. In DNA form, the CDR3 reads TGCGCCAGCAGCTTGGCGACAGATACGCAGTATTTT.

This chain joins TRBV5-4 and TRBJ1-6, with TRBD1 matching over 8 bases. Germline CDR1 reads SGHNT; CDR2 reads YYREEE (reference sequence). Trimming removed 3 bases from V and 9 bases from J; junction bases left unmatched: 14. CDR3 length: 17 residues. CDR3 nucleotide sequence: TGTGCCAGCAGCTCCCTCGCTCAAACAGGGGGTCCTTCACCCCTCCACTTT. Translating it yields CASSSLAQTGGPSPLHF.

The chain joins TRBV3-1 (or the pseudogene TRBV3-2) to TRBJ2-5; 9 positions match TRBD2. CDR3 length: 16 residues. V lost 1 base to trimming and J lost 5 bases; unmatched junction nucleotides: 8. Germline V gene lookup returns CDR1 LGHDT and CDR2 YNNKEL (reference sequence). The DNA of the CDR3 is TGTGCCAGCAGCCAAGGAAGACTTAGCGGGAGTGAGACCCAGTACTTC. Translating gives CASSQGRLSGSETQYF.

This sequence joins TRBV29-1 and TRBJ1-2; D is uncertain. The V end lost 5 bases, the J end lost 5 bases, and 24 bases lay between the germline ends. Germline CDR1 reads SQVTM; CDR2 reads ANQGSEA. The CDR3 is 16 amino acids. The CDR3 spells CSVKSTLYPPGYGYTF. In nucleotides, the CDR3 is TGCAGCGTTAAATCGACTTTATACCCCCCCGGATATGGCTACACCTTC.

V usage is TRBV10-3 and J usage is TRBJ2-3; possibly TRBD1 for D (6 bases). The CDR3 length is 14 residues. The V gene's germline CDR1 is ENHRY and CDR2 SYGVKD. V was clipped by 1 base and J by 4 bases, with 9 bases between them. CDR3 nucleotides: TGTGCCATCAGTGAGTACAGGGATTCAGATACGCAGTATTTT. It encodes CAISEYRDSDTQYF.

The chain couples TRBV15 to TRBJ2-7, with D maybe TRBD2 (6 bases). Germline V gene sequence: CDR1 LNHNV, CDR2 YYDKDF (reference sequence). The CDR3 is 14 amino acids. V shed 3 bases and J shed 2 bases, with 11 bases lying between them. CDR3 sequence reads: CATSRGTFPYEQYF. The CDR3 DNA reads TGTGCCACCAGCAGGGGGACTTTCCCCTACGAGCAGTACTTC.

The chain joins TRBV11-3 to TRBJ2-1; maybe TRBD2 (6 bases). Germline values: CDR1 SGHNT, CDR2 YENEEA. V dropped 5 bases and J dropped 8 bases, with 13 bases sitting between them. The CDR3 covers 13 residues. This CDR3 is CASSQLGGDEQFF. The CDR3 DNA is TGTGCCAGCAGCCAATTGGGAGGCGATGAGCAGTTCTTC.